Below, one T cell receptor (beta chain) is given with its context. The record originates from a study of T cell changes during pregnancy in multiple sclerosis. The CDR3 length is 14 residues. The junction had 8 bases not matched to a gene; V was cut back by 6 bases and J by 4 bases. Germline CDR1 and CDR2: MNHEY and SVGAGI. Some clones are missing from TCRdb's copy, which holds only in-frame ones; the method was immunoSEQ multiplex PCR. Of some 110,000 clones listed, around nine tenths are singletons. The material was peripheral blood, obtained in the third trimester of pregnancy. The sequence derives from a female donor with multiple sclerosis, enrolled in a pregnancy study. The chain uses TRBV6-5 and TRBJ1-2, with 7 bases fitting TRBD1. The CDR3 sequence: CASRTRDRGYGYTF. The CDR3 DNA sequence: TGTGCCAGCAGAACCCGGGACAGAGGCTATGGCTACACCTTC.